The rows below give T cell receptor beta chains drawn from one sample of a study of blood T cell repertoires in COVID-19. TCRdb's table, derived via immunoSEQ multiplex PCR, lists solely in-frame clones and lacks some. The sample includes 96,000 or so clones, roughly 90% of them seen just once. Sequenced: peripheral blood. The source is a man between 60 and 70 years old with acute or convalescent COVID-19. CDR3s include the opening cysteine and the closing phenylalanine or tryptophan. A D gene is named only where the DNA matches it firmly. For some rows the clone size is stated as once, few or many, or as a class when expanded; others skip it.

j_call: TRBJ2-2
d_call: TRBD1
clone_size: -
v_call: TRBV29-1
cdr3_length: 13
cdr3_nt: TGCAGCGTAGGGACAGGGACCACCGGGGAGCTGTTTTTT
cdr3_aa: CSVGTGTTGELFF

j_call: TRBJ2-3
d_call: TRBD2
clone_size: -
v_call: TRBV4-2
cdr3_length: 17
cdr3_nt: TGTGCCAGCAGCCAAGATTTGACTAGCGGGACCACAGATACGCAGTATTTT
cdr3_aa: CASSQDLTSGTTDTQYF

j_call: TRBJ2-5
d_call: TRBD2
clone_size: -
v_call: TRBV6-5
cdr3_length: 14
cdr3_nt: TGTGCCAGCAACGACCAGGGATCGGGGGGGACCCAGTACTTC
cdr3_aa: CASNDQGSGGTQYF

j_call: TRBJ1-5
d_call: -
clone_size: -
v_call: TRBV28
cdr3_length: 13
cdr3_nt: TGTGCCAGCGGGGACACCCTCAATCAGCCCCAGCATTTT
cdr3_aa: CASGDTLNQPQHF

j_call: TRBJ2-5
d_call: -
clone_size: -
v_call: TRBV11-3
cdr3_length: 13
cdr3_nt: TGTGCCAGCAGCTTACAATCGGAAGAGACCCAGTACTTC
cdr3_aa: CASSLQSEETQYF

j_call: TRBJ2-7
d_call: -
clone_size: -
v_call: TRBV5-1
cdr3_length: 13
cdr3_nt: TGCGCCAGCAGCTTAGACTGGACCTACGAGCAGTACTTC
cdr3_aa: CASSLDWTYEQYF

j_call: TRBJ2-4
d_call: TRBD2
clone_size: -
v_call: TRBV7-9
cdr3_length: 15
cdr3_nt: TGTGCCAGCAGTCGGGAGGGCCTCGCCAAAAACATTCAGTACTTC
cdr3_aa: CASSREGLAKNIQYF

j_call: TRBJ2-1
d_call: TRBD2
clone_size: once
v_call: TRBV7-2
cdr3_length: 14
cdr3_nt: TGTGCCAGCATGAACGCGGGAGGATGGAATGAGCAGTTCTTC
cdr3_aa: CASMNAGGWNEQFF

j_call: TRBJ2-7
d_call: -
clone_size: -
v_call: TRBV6-2/TRBV6-3
cdr3_length: 14
cdr3_nt: TGTGCCAGCAGTAGAGCGGACTACTCCTACGAGCAGTACTTC
cdr3_aa: CASSRADYSYEQYF

j_call: TRBJ1-6
d_call: -
clone_size: -
v_call: TRBV7-2
cdr3_length: 15
cdr3_nt: TGTGCCAGCAGCTTAAGGACGGGGAATAATTCACCCCTCCACTTT
cdr3_aa: CASSLRTGNNSPLHF

j_call: TRBJ2-2
d_call: -
clone_size: -
v_call: TRBV10-3
cdr3_length: 15
cdr3_nt: TGTGCCATCAGTGAGCCTGACAGCAACACCGGGGAGCTGTTTTTT
cdr3_aa: CAISEPDSNTGELFF

j_call: TRBJ1-1
d_call: -
clone_size: -
v_call: TRBV15
cdr3_length: 13
cdr3_nt: TGTGCCACCCAGCGGGCGGATAACACTGAAGCTTTCTTT
cdr3_aa: CATQRADNTEAFF

j_call: TRBJ2-5
d_call: -
clone_size: -
v_call: TRBV3-1/TRBV3-2
cdr3_length: 12
cdr3_nt: TGTGCCAGCAGCCAAGTCGGGGAGACCCAGTACTTC
cdr3_aa: CASSQVGETQYF

j_call: TRBJ2-3
d_call: -
clone_size: -
v_call: TRBV27
cdr3_length: 14
cdr3_nt: TGTGCCAGCAGTTTACGGGAGTCAACAGATACGCAGTATTTT
cdr3_aa: CASSLRESTDTQYF

j_call: TRBJ2-5
d_call: -
clone_size: -
v_call: TRBV24-1
cdr3_length: 16
cdr3_nt: TGTGCCACCAGTGATCCACAGGGCAGGGGACGGGAGACCCAGTACTTC
cdr3_aa: CATSDPQGRGRETQYF

j_call: TRBJ1-1
d_call: -
clone_size: -
v_call: TRBV4-3
cdr3_length: 15
cdr3_nt: TGCGCCAGCAGCCTACGCTTGACGGGGGACACTGAAGCTTTCTTT
cdr3_aa: CASSLRLTGDTEAFF

j_call: TRBJ2-7
d_call: TRBD2
clone_size: -
v_call: TRBV6-2/TRBV6-3
cdr3_length: 15
cdr3_nt: TGTGCCAGCAGTCTTAGCGGGGGAAGCTCCTACGAGCAGTACTTC
cdr3_aa: CASSLSGGSSYEQYF

j_call: TRBJ2-1
d_call: -
clone_size: once
v_call: TRBV6-5
cdr3_length: 14
cdr3_nt: TGTGCCAGCAGTTATCCCGCAGGGGCCAATGAGCAGTTCTTC
cdr3_aa: CASSYPAGANEQFF

j_call: TRBJ2-7
d_call: -
clone_size: -
v_call: TRBV21-1
cdr3_length: 18
cdr3_nt: TGTGCCAGCAGCAAAATTTCCAGTAGGCGGGAGGCCTCCTACGAGCAGTACTTC
cdr3_aa: CASSKISSRREASYEQYF

j_call: TRBJ1-3
d_call: TRBD1
clone_size: -
v_call: TRBV7-6
cdr3_length: 18
cdr3_nt: TGTGCCAGCAGCTTAGTATCCCATACAGGGGTCTCTGGAAACACCATATATTTT
cdr3_aa: CASSLVSHTGVSGNTIYF

j_call: TRBJ2-6
d_call: -
clone_size: once
v_call: TRBV6-4
cdr3_length: 16
cdr3_nt: TGTGCCCGACGCCTTAATCGGGAGCCTGGGGCCAACGTCCTGACTTTC
cdr3_aa: CARRLNREPGANVLTF

j_call: TRBJ1-1
d_call: TRBD1
clone_size: -
v_call: TRBV11-3
cdr3_length: 13
cdr3_nt: TGTGCCAGCAGCTCGGACAGGGAGACTGAAGCTTTCTTT
cdr3_aa: CASSSDRETEAFF